This T cell receptor beta chain was observed in a study of Graves' ophthalmopathy and Graves' hyperthyroidism. Study-wide results and limits: Detected in blood as well were most expanded thyroid clonotypes with frequency above 0.001. Discrimination between ophthalmopathy and stable hyperthyroidism by a 13-signature model showed about 88% sensitivity and 70% to 82% specificity.

This clonotype was counted many times. The antigen is not known. Diagnoses were established from clinical symptoms, serum thyroxine, TRAb, thyroid ultrasound and orbital computed tomography. Someone took the PBMCs out of approximately 10 ml of fresh peripheral blood. CDR3 regions of TCR beta were amplified from RNA transcripts. HTBI primers were used in a first-round RT-PCR, which preceded a second-round multiplex PCR. TCRdb independently ran MiXCR on the multiplex PCR reads; one entry per CDR3 protein. The sample lists 500,000 to 700,000 distinct CDR3 sequences; about 24% were seen once. Trimming stripped 4 bases from V and 3 bases from J, with 16 bases between. CDR1 MNHNY and CDR2 SVGAGI come from the germline V gene (reference sequence). The CDR3 totals 15 residues.

This TCR derives from a woman aged 18-30 years with stable Graves' hyperthyroidism. Some clones in this sample may be carry-over from other donors' samples. The chain uses TRBV6-6 and TRBJ2-7; possible D gene TRBD2, 5 bases. The sequenced sample was peripheral blood. The CDR3 coding sequence is TGTGCCAGCAGTTCCCTAGCCGGGGATATCTACGAGCAGTACTTC. Its translation: CASSSLAGDIYEQYF.